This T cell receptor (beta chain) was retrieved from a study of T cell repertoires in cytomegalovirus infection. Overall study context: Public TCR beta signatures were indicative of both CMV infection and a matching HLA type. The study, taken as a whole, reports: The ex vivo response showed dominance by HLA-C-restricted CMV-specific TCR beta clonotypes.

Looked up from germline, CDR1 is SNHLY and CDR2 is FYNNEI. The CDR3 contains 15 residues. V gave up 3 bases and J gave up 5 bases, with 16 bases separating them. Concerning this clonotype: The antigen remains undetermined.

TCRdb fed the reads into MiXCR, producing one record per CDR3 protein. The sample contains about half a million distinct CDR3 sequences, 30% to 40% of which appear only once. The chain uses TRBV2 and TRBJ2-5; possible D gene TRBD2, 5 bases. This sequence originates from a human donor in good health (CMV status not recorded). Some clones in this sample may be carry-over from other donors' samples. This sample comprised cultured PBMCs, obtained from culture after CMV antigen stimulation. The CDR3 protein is CASSDKGAVGETQYF. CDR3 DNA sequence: TGTGCCAGCAGTGATAAGGGAGCGGTTGGGGAGACCCAGTACTTC.